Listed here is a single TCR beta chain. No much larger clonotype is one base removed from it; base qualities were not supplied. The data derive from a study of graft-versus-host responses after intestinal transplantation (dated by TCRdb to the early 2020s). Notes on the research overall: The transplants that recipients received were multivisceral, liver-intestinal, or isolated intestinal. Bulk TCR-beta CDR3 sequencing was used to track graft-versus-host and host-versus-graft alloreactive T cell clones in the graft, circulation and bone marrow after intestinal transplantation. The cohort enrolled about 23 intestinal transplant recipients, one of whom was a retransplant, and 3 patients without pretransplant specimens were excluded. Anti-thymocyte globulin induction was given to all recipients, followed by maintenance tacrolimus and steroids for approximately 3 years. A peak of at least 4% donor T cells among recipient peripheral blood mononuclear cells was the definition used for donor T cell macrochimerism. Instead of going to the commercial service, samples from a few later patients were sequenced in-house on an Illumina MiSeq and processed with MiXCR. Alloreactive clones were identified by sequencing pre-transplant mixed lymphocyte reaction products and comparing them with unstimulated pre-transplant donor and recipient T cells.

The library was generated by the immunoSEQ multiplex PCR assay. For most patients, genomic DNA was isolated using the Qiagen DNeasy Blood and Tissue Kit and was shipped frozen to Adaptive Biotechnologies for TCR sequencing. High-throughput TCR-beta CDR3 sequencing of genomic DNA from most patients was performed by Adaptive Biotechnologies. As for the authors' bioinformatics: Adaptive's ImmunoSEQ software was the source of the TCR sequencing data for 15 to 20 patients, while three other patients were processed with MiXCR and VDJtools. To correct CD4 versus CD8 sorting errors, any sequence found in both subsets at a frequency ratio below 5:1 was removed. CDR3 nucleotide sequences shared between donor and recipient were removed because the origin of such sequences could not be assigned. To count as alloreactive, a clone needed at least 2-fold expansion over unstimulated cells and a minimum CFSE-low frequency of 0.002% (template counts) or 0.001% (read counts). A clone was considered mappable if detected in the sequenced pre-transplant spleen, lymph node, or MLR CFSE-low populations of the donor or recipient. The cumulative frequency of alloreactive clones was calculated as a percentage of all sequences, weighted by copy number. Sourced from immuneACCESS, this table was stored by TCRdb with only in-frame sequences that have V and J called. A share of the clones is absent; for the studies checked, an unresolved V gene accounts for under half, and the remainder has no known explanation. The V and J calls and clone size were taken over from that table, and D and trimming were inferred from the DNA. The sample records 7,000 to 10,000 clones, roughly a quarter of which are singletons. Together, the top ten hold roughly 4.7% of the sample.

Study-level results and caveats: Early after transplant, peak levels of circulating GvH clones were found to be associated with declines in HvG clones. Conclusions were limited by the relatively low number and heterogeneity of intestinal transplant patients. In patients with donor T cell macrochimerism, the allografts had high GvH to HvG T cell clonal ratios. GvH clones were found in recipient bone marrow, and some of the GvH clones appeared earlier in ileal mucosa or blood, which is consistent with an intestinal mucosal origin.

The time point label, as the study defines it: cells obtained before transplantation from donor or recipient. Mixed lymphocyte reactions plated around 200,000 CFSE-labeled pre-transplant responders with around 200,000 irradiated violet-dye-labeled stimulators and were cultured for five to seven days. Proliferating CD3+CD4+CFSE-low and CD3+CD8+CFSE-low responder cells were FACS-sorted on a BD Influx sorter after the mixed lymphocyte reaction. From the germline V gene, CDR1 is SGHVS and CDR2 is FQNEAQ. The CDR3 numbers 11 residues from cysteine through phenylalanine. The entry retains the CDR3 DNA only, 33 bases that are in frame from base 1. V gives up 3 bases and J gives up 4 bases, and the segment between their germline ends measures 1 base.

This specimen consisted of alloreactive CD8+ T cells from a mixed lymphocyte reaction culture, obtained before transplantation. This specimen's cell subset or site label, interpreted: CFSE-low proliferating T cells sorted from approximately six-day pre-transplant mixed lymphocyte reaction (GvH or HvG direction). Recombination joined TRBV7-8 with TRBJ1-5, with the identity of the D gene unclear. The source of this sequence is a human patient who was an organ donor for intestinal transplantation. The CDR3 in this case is CASSFNQPQHF. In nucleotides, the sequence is TGTGCCAGCAGCTTTAATCAGCCCCAGCATTTT.